This is a list of T cell receptor beta chains from one sample in a study of identical twins. TCRdb called the 5' RACE reads again in MiXCR, with one record for every CDR3 protein. The table has approximately 700,000 distinct CDR3 sequences, around 5.7% seen once; the top ten hold around 1.9%. Input material: naive T cells sorted from blood. These receptors all come from a young man in good health. Both conserved end residues are part of each CDR3. Fields, in order: CDR3 length, clone size, J gene, V gene, D gene, CDR3 protein, CDR3 DNA. The D gene is left open where the match is weak. Size is omitted from some rows. Given values are once, few, many or a class for expanded clones.

cdr3_length: 15
clone_size: many
j_call: TRBJ2-2
v_call: TRBV6-2/TRBV6-3
d_call: TRBD1
cdr3_aa: CASSTPQGFGGELFF
cdr3_nt: TGTGCCAGCAGTACCCCACAGGGGTTCGGCGGGGAGCTGTTTTTT

cdr3_length: 16
clone_size: many
j_call: TRBJ1-3
v_call: TRBV9
d_call: .
cdr3_aa: CASSVGAPGSGNTIYF
cdr3_nt: TGTGCCAGCAGCGTAGGGGCCCCCGGCTCTGGAAACACCATATATTTT

cdr3_length: 14
clone_size: many
j_call: TRBJ2-4
v_call: TRBV7-2
d_call: .
cdr3_aa: CASSLSPAKNIQYF
cdr3_nt: TGTGCCAGCAGCTTAAGTCCCGCTAAAAACATTCAGTACTTC

cdr3_length: 15
clone_size: .
j_call: TRBJ1-5
v_call: TRBV27
d_call: .
cdr3_aa: CASSLLGQNNQPQHF
cdr3_nt: TGTGCCAGCAGTTTACTCGGACAGAACAATCAGCCCCAGCATTTT

cdr3_length: 17
clone_size: .
j_call: TRBJ2-7
v_call: TRBV15
d_call: .
cdr3_aa: CATSTPGEDRLSYEQYF
cdr3_nt: TGTGCCACCAGCACCCCAGGGGAAGACAGGTTATCCTACGAGCAGTACTTC

cdr3_length: 13
clone_size: few
j_call: TRBJ2-5
v_call: TRBV7-9
d_call: .
cdr3_aa: CASSRWAEETQYF
cdr3_nt: TGTGCCAGCAGCCGCTGGGCAGAAGAGACCCAGTACTTC

cdr3_length: 14
clone_size: many
j_call: TRBJ2-7
v_call: TRBV29-1
d_call: TRBD2
cdr3_aa: CSVEGASGSYEQYF
cdr3_nt: TGCAGCGTTGAAGGGGCTAGCGGGAGTTACGAGCAGTACTTC

cdr3_length: 15
clone_size: .
j_call: TRBJ2-7
v_call: TRBV7-2
d_call: .
cdr3_aa: CASSLGGEFPYEQYF
cdr3_nt: TGTGCCAGCAGCTTAGGGGGGGAGTTCCCCTACGAGCAGTACTTC

cdr3_length: 16
clone_size: .
j_call: TRBJ2-4
v_call: TRBV18
d_call: TRBD2
cdr3_aa: CASSPGGRGGKNIQYF
cdr3_nt: TGTGCCAGCTCACCGGGGGGGAGAGGAGGCAAAAACATTCAGTACTTC

cdr3_length: 16
clone_size: many
j_call: TRBJ2-1
v_call: TRBV25-1
d_call: TRBD2
cdr3_aa: CASSEPLAGGHSQQFF
cdr3_nt: TGTGCCAGCAGTGAACCACTAGCGGGAGGGCATAGTCAGCAGTTCTTC

cdr3_length: 19
clone_size: few
j_call: TRBJ2-2
v_call: TRBV12-3/TRBV12-4
d_call: TRBD2
cdr3_aa: CASTWGGLAGGMNTGELFF
cdr3_nt: TGTGCCAGCACTTGGGGGGGACTAGCGGGAGGGATGAACACCGGGGAGCTGTTTTTT

cdr3_length: 15
clone_size: few
j_call: TRBJ2-7
v_call: TRBV7-9
d_call: .
cdr3_aa: CASSPRGGTNYEQYF
cdr3_nt: TGTGCCAGCAGCCCACGTGGGGGGACAAATTACGAGCAGTACTTC

cdr3_length: 14
clone_size: many
j_call: TRBJ1-6
v_call: TRBV5-1
d_call: .
cdr3_aa: CASTDGQPNSPLHF
cdr3_nt: TGCGCCAGCACCGACGGACAGCCGAATTCACCCCTCCACTTT

cdr3_length: 14
clone_size: many
j_call: TRBJ1-5
v_call: TRBV29-1
d_call: .
cdr3_aa: CSALGQGGRQPQHF
cdr3_nt: TGCAGCGCATTGGGCCAGGGTGGTCGTCAGCCCCAGCATTTT

cdr3_length: 22
clone_size: many
j_call: TRBJ2-1
v_call: TRBV29-1
d_call: TRBD2
cdr3_aa: CSVEPVIWEGLAAISSYNEQFF
cdr3_nt: TGCAGCGTTGAACCCGTCATTTGGGAGGGACTAGCGGCGATTAGCTCCTACAATGAGCAGTTCTTC

cdr3_length: 18
clone_size: many
j_call: TRBJ2-7
v_call: TRBV10-3
d_call: TRBD1
cdr3_aa: CAISESPIRRQGAYEQYF
cdr3_nt: TGTGCCATCAGTGAGTCGCCCATTCGAAGACAGGGAGCCTACGAGCAGTACTTC

cdr3_length: 16
clone_size: few
j_call: TRBJ2-2
v_call: TRBV24-1
d_call: TRBD1
cdr3_aa: CATSDLTGVDTGELFF
cdr3_nt: TGTGCCACCAGTGATTTGACAGGGGTCGACACCGGGGAGCTGTTTTTT

cdr3_length: 15
clone_size: .
j_call: TRBJ2-1
v_call: TRBV12-3/TRBV12-4
d_call: .
cdr3_aa: CASSLPRGFGNEQFF
cdr3_nt: TGTGCCAGCAGTTTACCGCGGGGTTTCGGCAATGAGCAGTTCTTC

cdr3_length: 15
clone_size: many
j_call: TRBJ1-5
v_call: TRBV27
d_call: .
cdr3_aa: CASSLSFRVREPQHF
cdr3_nt: TGTGCCAGCAGTTTATCGTTTAGGGTTCGGGAGCCCCAGCATTTT

cdr3_length: 17
clone_size: many
j_call: TRBJ2-3
v_call: TRBV20-1
d_call: TRBD1
cdr3_aa: CSATMGQGHGAADTQYF
cdr3_nt: TGCAGTGCTACGATGGGACAGGGGCATGGGGCTGCAGATACGCAGTATTTT

cdr3_length: 14
clone_size: .
j_call: TRBJ2-3
v_call: TRBV7-8
d_call: .
cdr3_aa: CASSLYVSSDTQYF
cdr3_nt: TGTGCCAGCAGCTTATATGTGTCCTCAGATACGCAGTATTTT

cdr3_length: 18
clone_size: few
j_call: TRBJ2-3
v_call: TRBV15
d_call: TRBD2
cdr3_aa: CATSRGPLGSGRADTQYF
cdr3_nt: TGTGCCACCAGCAGAGGGCCGTTGGGCAGCGGGAGAGCAGATACGCAGTATTTT

cdr3_length: 14
clone_size: .
j_call: TRBJ1-1
v_call: TRBV7-8
d_call: .
cdr3_aa: CASSLGGYLTEAFF
cdr3_nt: TGTGCCAGCAGCTTAGGGGGGTACCTCACTGAAGCTTTCTTT

cdr3_length: 13
clone_size: .
j_call: TRBJ1-1
v_call: TRBV7-8
d_call: TRBD1
cdr3_aa: CASSSPETGVAFF
cdr3_nt: TGTGCCAGCAGCTCGCCGGAGACAGGGGTAGCTTTCTTT

cdr3_length: 16
clone_size: .
j_call: TRBJ2-1
v_call: TRBV5-1
d_call: TRBD2
cdr3_aa: CASSWTSGRFYNEQFF
cdr3_nt: TGCGCCAGCAGCTGGACTAGCGGGAGGTTTTACAATGAGCAGTTCTTC

cdr3_length: 14
clone_size: few
j_call: TRBJ2-3
v_call: TRBV20-1
d_call: TRBD2
cdr3_aa: CSAGQRDSTDTQYF
cdr3_nt: TGCAGTGCTGGCCAGCGGGATAGCACAGATACGCAGTATTTT

cdr3_length: 13
clone_size: many
j_call: TRBJ2-5
v_call: TRBV25-1
d_call: .
cdr3_aa: CASSEWGLETQYF
cdr3_nt: TGTGCCAGCAGTGAATGGGGGTTAGAGACCCAGTACTTC

cdr3_length: 16
clone_size: few
j_call: TRBJ2-7
v_call: TRBV7-9
d_call: TRBD2
cdr3_aa: CASSLVLRTSGYEQYF
cdr3_nt: TGTGCCAGCAGCTTAGTACTGCGGACTAGCGGCTACGAGCAGTACTTC